Shown below are 27 T cell receptor beta chains from a single sample sequenced in a study of shared clonotypes between healthy human individuals. Method: immunoSEQ multiplex PCR; TCRdb's copy keeps in-frame clones and lacks some. This sample has 2 million to 2.5 million clones; roughly 94% occur once, and the top ten carry 0.1% to 0.15%. The sequenced sample consisted of naive CD4+ T cells sorted from blood. Sample subset: CD45RA+ positively selected. These receptors came from a man aged 18-30 years in good health.

The chain recombines TRBV11-2 with TRBJ2-1; 7 nucleotides line up with TRBD1. This CDR3 is 16 amino acids long. Germline-derived CDR1 and CDR2 are SGHAT and FQNNGV. The V segment lost 2 bases and the J segment 6 bases; nucleotides outside the gene matches: 10. The CDR3 DNA reads TGTGCCAGCAGCTTACAATTTTACCGGGACAGCAATGAGCAGTTCTTC. This gives the protein CASSLQFYRDSNEQFF.

This sequence joins TRBV5-6 and TRBJ1-2; perhaps TRBD1 as D (5 bases). Trimming cost V 3 bases and J 5 bases, with 17 bases left between them. The CDR3 is made up of 15 amino acids. Germline lookup yields CDR1 SGHDT and CDR2 YYEEEE. In DNA form, the CDR3 reads TGTGCCAGCAGCTATCGACAGAGTTTATCTTATGGCTACACCTTC. Protein product: CASSYRQSLSYGYTF.

The chain is built from TRBV6-1 and TRBJ2-1, with D possibly called TRBD1 or TRBD2 (5 bases each). Per the germline V gene, CDR1 is MNHNS and CDR2 is SASEGT. Trimming left V 6 bases short and J 6 bases short, with 15 bases between. This CDR3 has 14 residues. The CDR3 region is CASSRGGSSNEQFF. The CDR3 bases are TGTGCCAGCAGCCGGGGCGGCTCCAGCAATGAGCAGTTCTTC.

This chain connects TRBV7-9 to TRBJ2-3; 11 bases map to TRBD1. CDR1 SEHNR and CDR2 FQNEAQ come from the germline V gene (reference sequence). The ends lost 5 bases at V and 5 bases at J; junction bases unmatched: 9. The CDR3 has 16 residues. This CDR3 reads CASSIPSGTGGDTQYF. In nucleotides, the CDR3 is TGTGCCAGCAGCATCCCTTCCGGGACAGGGGGAGATACGCAGTATTTT.

V is TRBV5-4 and J is TRBJ2-6; D remains ambiguous. Per germline, CDR1 SGHNT and CDR2 YYREEE (reference sequence). Trimming took off 4 bases at V and 1 base at J, with 15 bases between the two ends. There are 17 residues in the CDR3. The CDR3 protein is CASSPMVPASGANVLTF. DNA for the CDR3: TGTGCCAGCAGCCCCATGGTGCCGGCGTCTGGGGCCAACGTCCTGACTTTC.

This chain uses TRBV10-3 with TRBJ1-5; D may be TRBD1 (5 bases). Germline V lookup: CDR1 ENHRY, CDR2 SYGVKD. The germline V and J ends were trimmed by 6 bases and 5 bases, with 14 bases remaining between them. This CDR3 has 14 residues. The CDR3 bases are TGTGCCATCAGAGGGGACCGGATGGATCAGCCCCAGCATTTT. Translated: CAIRGDRMDQPQHF.

V is TRBV30 and J is TRBJ2-3; D ambiguous. This CDR3 is built from 13 residues. The germline V gene encodes CDR1 GTSNPN and CDR2 SVGIG (reference sequence). V was clipped by 0 bases and J by 2 bases, with 6 bases between them. The DNA for the CDR3 is TGTGCCTGGAGTGTACGCCACACAGATACGCAGTATTTT. Translated, it gives CAWSVRHTDTQYF.

The rearrangement uses TRBV6-1 and TRBJ2-7, with D perhaps matching TRBD2 (6 bases). With 8 bases removed from V and 2 bases from J, the gap between germline ends came to 13 bases. The CDR3 totals 13 residues. In germline, CDR1 is MNHNS, CDR2 SASEGT. The CDR3 loop is CASGGTLPYEQYF. CDR3 bases: TGTGCCAGCGGAGGGACGCTTCCCTACGAGCAGTACTTC.

This chain links TRBV2 with TRBJ1-1; no firm D call. Per germline, CDR1 SNHLY and CDR2 FYNNEI. This CDR3 region has 13 residues. V was trimmed by 5 bases and J by 0 bases, leaving 7 bases between them. CDR3 in amino acids: CASSYSMNTEAFF. In DNA form, the CDR3 reads TGTGCCAGCAGTTACTCAATGAACACTGAAGCTTTCTTT. The complete variable domain, with remaining parts taken from reference TRBV2 and TRBJ1-1, reads EPEVTQTPSHQVTQMGQEVILRCVPISNHLYFYWYRQILGQKVEFLVSFYNNEISEKSEIFDDQFSVERPDGSNFTLKIRSTKLEDSAMYFCASSYSMNTEAFFGQGTRLTVV.

The J gene is TRBJ2-5, the V gene TRBV25-1; 7 bases fit TRBD2. The germline gives CDR1 MGHDK, CDR2 SYGVNS. With 4 bases clipped from V and 4 bases from J, the junction kept 6 bases outside the gene matches. This CDR3 has 14 amino acids. The DNA of the CDR3 is TGTGCCAGCAGTGTCCCCCCGGGAGGAGAGACCCAGTACTTC. It translates to CASSVPPGGETQYF.

The V call is TRBV7-9, the J call TRBJ2-5; 7 bases match TRBD1. Germline values: CDR1 SEHNR, CDR2 FQNEAQ (reference sequence). V lost 3 bases and J lost 4; bases outside the gene matches: 8. This CDR3 is 15 amino acids long. The CDR3 reads CASSLVGQSGETQYF. In DNA, the CDR3 is TGTGCCAGCAGCTTGGTGGGACAGTCAGGAGAGACCCAGTACTTC.

In this sample, this clone turned up once. The chain employs TRBV5-1 and TRBJ2-2; a weak D match, TRBD2 (6 bases). V dropped 2 bases and J dropped 0 bases, with 11 bases sitting between them. This CDR3 is 16 amino acids long. Germline CDR1 and CDR2: SGHRS and YFSETQ. Here the CDR3 DNA reads TGCGCCAGCAGCTTATTAGCGGAGACGAACACCGGGGAGCTGTTTTTT. Its protein product is CASSLLAETNTGELFF. The full variable domain, its missing parts supplied by reference TRBV5-1 and TRBJ2-2, is KAGVTQTPRYLIKTRGQQVTLSCSPISGHRSVSWYQQTPGQGLQFLFEYFSETQRNKGNFPGRFSGRQFSNSRSEMNVSTLELGDSALYLCASSLLAETNTGELFFGEGSRLTVL.

This chain connects TRBV14 to TRBJ1-1; D is uncertain. V gave up 0 bases and J gave up 9 bases, with 8 bases separating them. Germline V lookup: CDR1 SGHDN, CDR2 FVKESK. This CDR3 contains 12 residues. The CDR3 protein is CASSQEVGKAFF. In DNA form, the CDR3 reads TGTGCCAGCAGCCAAGAGGTAGGGAAAGCTTTCTTT. The full variable domain, in which reference TRBV14 and TRBJ1-1 provide the parts outside the CDR3, is EAGVTQFPSHSVIEKGQTVTLRCDPISGHDNLYWYRRVMGKEIKFLLHFVKESKQDESGMPNNRFLAERTGGTYSTLKVQPAELEDSGVYFCASSQEVGKAFFGQGTRLTVV.

The CDR3 protein is CASSLSSVPYEQYF. The CDR3 coding sequence is TGTGCCAGCAGTTTATCTAGCGTACCCTACGAGCAGTACTTC. The rearrangement joins TRBV27 to TRBJ2-7; D may be TRBD2 (5 bases). The V end was cut by 0 bases, the J end by 2 bases, with 8 bases between. CDR1 is MNHEY, CDR2 SMNVEV, per germline (reference sequence). This CDR3 is built from 14 residues.

This sequence joins TRBV10-3 and TRBJ2-3; 7 positions agree with TRBD2. The CDR3 totals 13 residues. The junction had 13 bases not matched to a gene; V was cut back by 10 bases and J by 9 bases. CDR1 is ENHRY, CDR2 SYGVKD, per germline. The CDR3 nucleotides are TGTGCCACCCGGGAGGAACCCCGGGAAACGCAGTATTTT. Protein product: CATREEPRETQYF.

The rearrangement links TRBV5-1 to TRBJ1-2; TRBD1 matches at 7 bases. Per germline, CDR1 SGHRS and CDR2 YFSETQ. The V and J ends lost 0 bases and 8 bases, in that order; junction bases with no gene match: 10. The CDR3 length is 15 residues. The CDR3 protein is CASSLGDSRRGGYTF. The CDR3 nucleotides are TGCGCCAGCAGCTTGGGGGACAGCCGGCGGGGAGGCTACACCTTC.

V and J are TRBV29-1 and TRBJ2-1; tentative D call: TRBD1 (5 bases). Trimming shortened V by 6 bases and J by 4 bases, and 13 bases separated the two germline ends. This CDR3 has 13 amino acids. Germline V gene data show CDR1 as SQVTM and CDR2 as ANQGSEA. The CDR3 nucleotides are TGCAGCGTGGACGGACATAAGTACAATGAGCAGTTCTTC. This sequence encodes CSVDGHKYNEQFF.

The gene calls are TRBV7-9 and TRBJ2-6; D remains ambiguous. Germline V gene data show CDR1 as SEHNR and CDR2 as FQNEAQ (reference sequence). The CDR3 loop spans 15 amino acids. The ends were cut back, 1 base at V and 0 bases at J, with 4 bases in the middle. DNA for the CDR3: TGTGCCAGCAGCTTAGGGGCCTCTGGGGCCAACGTCCTGACTTTC. This codes for CASSLGASGANVLTF.

J is TRBJ1-1 and V is TRBV2; D is undetermined. The CDR3 runs 13 residues. Germline assignment: CDR1 SNHLY and CDR2 FYNNEI. V lost 5 bases and J lost 0, with 7 bases in between. The CDR3 spells CASSRQLNTEAFF. In DNA, the CDR3 is TGTGCCAGCAGTAGACAATTGAACACTGAAGCTTTCTTT. Filled out from reference TRBV2 and TRBJ1-1, the complete variable domain reads EPEVTQTPSHQVTQMGQEVILRCVPISNHLYFYWYRQILGQKVEFLVSFYNNEISEKSEIFDDQFSVERPDGSNFTLKIRSTKLEDSAMYFCASSRQLNTEAFFGQGTRLTVV.

The chain couples TRBV6-1 to TRBJ2-3; D is possibly TRBD1 (5 bases). Germline assignment: CDR1 MNHNS and CDR2 SASEGT. The CDR3 covers 12 residues. The V end was cut by 8 bases, the J end by 1 base, with 7 bases between. In nucleotides, the CDR3 is TGTGCCAGCGGACACGGCACAGATACGCAGTATTTT. Residues: CASGHGTDTQYF.

The chain has TRBV4-3 and TRBJ2-3; 8 bases fit TRBD1. The ends lost 0 bases at V and 8 bases at J; junction bases unmatched: 4. Germline V gene data show CDR1 as LGHNA and CDR2 as YSLEER. The CDR3 sequence is 14 residues long. Here the CDR3 DNA reads TGCGCCAGCAGCCAAGATCGAACAGGGGGTACGCAGTATTTT. It yields the protein CASSQDRTGGTQYF.

The rearrangement links TRBV30 to TRBJ2-1; D is possibly TRBD1 or TRBD2 (5 bases each). CDR3 length: 13 residues. The V gene's germline CDR1 is GTSNPN and CDR2 SVGIG (reference sequence). V lost 0 bases and J 6 bases, leaving 9 bases between the germline ends. This CDR3 is CAWSVYGANEQFF. CDR3 bases: TGTGCCTGGAGTGTCTACGGGGCCAATGAGCAGTTCTTC.

This sequence joins TRBV11-2 and TRBJ2-7; 7 positions match TRBD1. The V and J ends lost 3 bases and 0 bases, in that order; junction bases with no gene match: 5. This CDR3 has 15 residues. CDR1 SGHAT and CDR2 FQNNGV come from the germline V gene. This CDR3 is CASSLGTDSSYEQYF. In DNA, the CDR3 is TGTGCCAGCAGCTTGGGGACAGACAGCTCCTACGAGCAGTACTTC.

To note about this clone: This same CDR3 is encoded by further DNA sequences in the sample. This sequence joins TRBV5-1 and TRBJ1-1; 11 bases are a match to TRBD1. Germline V gene sequence: CDR1 SGHRS, CDR2 YFSETQ. Germline trimming cut 0 bases from V and 4 bases from J; bases unmatched to any gene: 2. CDR3 length: 15 residues. The CDR3 sequence is CASSLGTGGSTEAFF. CDR3 in DNA: TGCGCCAGCAGCTTGGGGACAGGGGGCAGCACTGAAGCTTTCTTT.

The chain uses TRBV5-1 and TRBJ1-2; 7 bases map to TRBD1. J was trimmed by 1 base and V by 0 bases; bases with no gene match: 6. The CDR3 is made up of 16 amino acids. Germline assignment: CDR1 SGHRS and CDR2 YFSETQ. In DNA, the CDR3 is TGCGCCAGCAGCTTGGCCGACAGGGAACTTAACTATGGCTACACCTTC. Protein: CASSLADRELNYGYTF.

V usage is TRBV15 and J usage is TRBJ2-7; 11 nucleotides agree with TRBD1. Germline-derived CDR1 and CDR2 are LNHNV and YYDKDF (reference sequence). After removal of 2 bases from V and 3 bases from J, the junction contained 3 bases not matched to a gene. There are 15 residues in the CDR3. The CDR3 DNA reads as TGTGCCACCAGCAGACCAGGGACAGGGGGCTACGAGCAGTACTTC. The encoded protein is CATSRPGTGGYEQYF.

The chain joins TRBV4-1 to TRBJ2-5, with D possibly matching TRBD2 (6 bases). The V gene's germline CDR1 is MGHRA and CDR2 YSYEKL. V shed 2 bases and J shed 11 bases, with 21 bases lying between them. The CDR3 extends over 15 amino acids. CDR3 nucleotides: TGCGCCAGCAGCCAACTTTATGGGGGACTTGCGGCGCAGTACTTC. Translation: CASSQLYGGLAAQYF.